Given below is one T cell receptor beta chain in context. The data derive from a study of blood T cell repertoires in COVID-19. On the study more broadly: Samples of COVID-19 (acute and convalescent) were obtained from the United States, Italy and Spain. T cells, B-cell-depleted T cells, or PBMCs provided the cDNA or gDNA that served as material.

Repertoires were generated with immunoSEQ multiplex PCR, while TCRdb's copy carries only in-frame clones and drops some. The sample has 100,000 or so clones, roughly 76% seen once; the top ten hold over 8.5%. The CDR3 has 16 amino acids. V lost 0 bases to trimming and J lost 0 bases, with 10 bases between them. Germline V gives CDR1 SGHRS, CDR2 YFSETQ. This rearrangement joins TRBV5-1 to TRBJ1-3, with D tentatively TRBD1 (5 bases). This receptor was identified in an older woman with acute or convalescent COVID-19. The sequenced sample consisted of peripheral blood. CDR3 sequence (DNA): TGCGCCAGCAGCTTGGCCGGGGGTCACTCTGGAAACACCATATATTTT. As protein: CASSLAGGHSGNTIYF.